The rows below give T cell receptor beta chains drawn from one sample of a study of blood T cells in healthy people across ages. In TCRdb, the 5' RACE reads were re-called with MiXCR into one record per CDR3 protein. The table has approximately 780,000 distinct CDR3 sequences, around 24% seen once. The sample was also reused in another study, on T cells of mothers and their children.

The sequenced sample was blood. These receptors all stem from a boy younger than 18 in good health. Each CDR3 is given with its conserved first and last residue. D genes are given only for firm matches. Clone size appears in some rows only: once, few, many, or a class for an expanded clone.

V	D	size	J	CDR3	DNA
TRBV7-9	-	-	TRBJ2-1	CASNSWVGGNEQFF	TGTGCCAGCAACTCCTGGGTAGGGGGCAATGAGCAGTTCTTC
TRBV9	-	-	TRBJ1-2	CASSVAASNYGYTF	TGTGCCAGCAGCGTAGCTGCAAGTAACTATGGCTACACCTTC
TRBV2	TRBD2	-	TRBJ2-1	CASSGASGYEQFF	TGTGCCAGCAGTGGGGCTAGCGGGTATGAGCAGTTCTTC
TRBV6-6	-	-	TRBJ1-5	CASSYGVRNEGNQPQHF	TGTGCCAGCAGTTACGGAGTGAGGAACGAAGGCAATCAGCCCCAGCATTTT
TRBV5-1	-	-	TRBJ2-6	CASSPPLANVLTF	TGCGCCAGCAGCCCCCCCCTGGCCAACGTCCTGACTTTC
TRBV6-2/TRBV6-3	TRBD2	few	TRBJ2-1	CASSPDRGGMNEQFF	TGTGCCAGCAGCCCCGATCGGGGGGGCATGAATGAGCAGTTCTTC
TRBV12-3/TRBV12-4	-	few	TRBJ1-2	CASHLNGGGYTF	TGTGCCAGCCATCTTAATGGGGGAGGCTACACCTTC
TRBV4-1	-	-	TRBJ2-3	CASSDNRGAGDTQYF	TGCGCCAGCAGCGATAACCGGGGGGCGGGAGATACGCAGTATTTT
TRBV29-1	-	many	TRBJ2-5	CSVVLGEETQYF	TGCAGCGTTGTCCTTGGAGAAGAGACCCAGTACTTC
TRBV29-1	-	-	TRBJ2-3	CSVDLPDTQYF	TGCAGCGTTGACTTGCCGGATACGCAGTATTTT
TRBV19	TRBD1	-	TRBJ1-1	CATRQGGSTEAFF	TGTGCCACCCGGCAGGGGGGTAGCACTGAAGCTTTCTTT
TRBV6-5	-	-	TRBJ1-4	CASRQQGSLEKLFF	TGTGCCAGCAGGCAACAGGGTTCGCTCGAAAAACTGTTTTTT
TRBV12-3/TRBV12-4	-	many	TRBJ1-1	CASSLTGGNTEAFF	TGTGCCAGCAGTTTGACAGGCGGGAACACTGAAGCTTTCTTT
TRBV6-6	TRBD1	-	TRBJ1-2	CASSYSTGQGYGYTF	TGTGCCAGCAGTTACTCAACGGGACAGGGATATGGCTACACCTTC
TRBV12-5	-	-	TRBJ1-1	CASGSTGYTEAFF	TGTGCTAGTGGTTCCACCGGGTACACTGAAGCTTTCTTT
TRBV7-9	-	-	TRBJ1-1	CASSLRVPGEDTKAFF	TGTGCCAGCAGCCTCCGTGTGCCAGGGGAGGACACTAAAGCTTTCTTT
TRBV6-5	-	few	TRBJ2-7	CASGRGSRSYEQYF	TGTGCCAGCGGCCGAGGGAGCCGGTCCTACGAGCAGTACTTC
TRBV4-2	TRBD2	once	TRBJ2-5	CASSQDRGRAGIEYF	TGTGCCAGCAGCCAAGATCGTGGCCGAGCGGGGATAGAGTACTTC
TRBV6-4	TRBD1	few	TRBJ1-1	CARPPGQGRTEAFF	TGTGCCAGGCCACCGGGACAGGGAAGAACTGAAGCTTTCTTT